A single sample gave rise to the 21 T cell receptor beta chains below, sequenced in a study of blood T cell repertoires in COVID-19. TCRdb's copy holds only in-frame clones and misses some; the assay was immunoSEQ multiplex PCR. The repertoire holds about 300,000 clones, about nine tenths seen once, with under 8% in the top ten. Sequenced sample: peripheral blood. The source of these receptors is a woman between 25 and 40 years old who had recovered from COVID-19.

The rearrangement links TRBV11-3 to TRBJ2-1; D may be TRBD1 (5 bases). This CDR3 spans 13 amino acids. Germline V lookup: CDR1 SGHNT, CDR2 YENEEA. The germline V and J ends were trimmed by 5 bases and 10 bases, with 15 bases remaining between them. This CDR3 is CASSISGIGEQFF. As DNA, the CDR3 is TGTGCCAGCAGCATCTCAGGGATCGGGGAGCAGTTCTTC.

This clone is a singleton in its sample. V usage is TRBV27 and J usage is TRBJ1-1, with D maybe TRBD1 (5 bases). Germline V gene data show CDR1 as MNHEY and CDR2 as SMNVEV (reference sequence). V was pared by 3 bases and J by 0 bases, with 8 bases between. The CDR3 totals 14 residues. The CDR3 loop reads CASSLGLMNTEAFF. As DNA, the CDR3 is TGTGCCAGCAGTTTGGGACTTATGAACACTGAAGCTTTCTTT.

The chain employs TRBV28 and TRBJ1-5, with D uncertain. CDR3 length equals 16 residues. Germline assignment: CDR1 MDHEN and CDR2 SYDVKM. Trimming left V 5 bases short and J 0 bases short, with 14 bases between. The CDR3 loop is CASSLPGGDSNQPQHF. CDR3 sequence (DNA): TGTGCCAGCAGTCTGCCCGGCGGGGATAGCAATCAGCCCCAGCATTTT. The entire variable domain, with the rest obtained from reference TRBV28 and TRBJ1-5, is as follows: DVKVTQSSRYLVKRTGEKVFLECVQDMDHENMFWYRQDPGLGLRLIYFSYDVKMKEKGDIPEGYSVSREKKERFSLILESASTNQTSMYLCASSLPGGDSNQPQHFGDGTRLSIL.

V gene TRBV7-6 combines with J gene TRBJ2-2, with 7 bases identical to TRBD2. From germline, CDR1 is SGHVS and CDR2 FNYEAQ. The CDR3 extends over 15 amino acids. Losses at the gene ends were 5 bases for V and 4 bases for J; bases not matched to a gene: 7. The CDR3 is CASSPVGGTTGELFF. The DNA for the CDR3 is TGTGCCAGCAGCCCAGTGGGGGGGACCACCGGGGAGCTGTTTTTT.

In DNA form, the CDR3 reads TGCGCCAGCAGCCAAGCCGGACAGGGCTTGACTGAAGCTTTCTTT. Translating gives CASSQAGQGLTEAFF. The V call is TRBV4-1, the J call TRBJ1-1, with TRBD1 matching over 8 bases. Trimming at V came to 1 base and at J to 5 bases, leaving 6 bases not matched to a gene. This CDR3 region has 15 residues. The germline V gene has CDR1 MGHRA and CDR2 YSYEKL.

The chain carries TRBV10-3 and TRBJ2-3; 11 bases fit TRBD2. Germline CDR1 and CDR2: ENHRY and SYGVKD. The CDR3 has 15 amino acids. Trimming took 4 bases from V and 2 from J; bases not matched to a gene: 2. CDR3 nucleotides: TGTGCCATCAGTGTGGGACTAGCGGCCACAGATACGCAGTATTTT. Amino acid sequence: CAISVGLAATDTQYF.

CDR3 nucleotides: TGTGCCAGCAGTAGACAGGGTGGGTCACCCCTCCACTTT. Its protein is CASSRQGGSPLHF. The chain uses TRBV12-3 or TRBV12-4 and TRBJ1-6; 7 nucleotides agree with TRBD1. V trimming: 5 bases; J trimming: 10 bases; junction bases outside the gene matches: 5. The CDR3 is made up of 13 amino acids.

CDR3 nucleotide sequence: TGCGCCAGCAGCCCGCTCGGGACAGCTTACAATGAGCAGTTCTTC. Protein sequence: CASSPLGTAYNEQFF. The chain employs TRBV4-1 and TRBJ2-1, with 7 nucleotides matching TRBD1. CDR1 MGHRA and CDR2 YSYEKL come from the germline V gene. Losses at the gene ends were 4 bases for V and 4 bases for J; bases not matched to a gene: 7. CDR3 length: 15 amino acids.

The rearrangement uses TRBV6-1 and TRBJ1-1; D ambiguous. Germline V gene lookup returns CDR1 MNHNS and CDR2 SASEGT. The CDR3 spans 13 residues. V was pared by 3 bases and J by 10 bases, with 15 bases between. CDR3 sequence: CASSDINTLGAFF. DNA for the CDR3: TGTGCCAGCAGTGACATCAATACGCTAGGAGCTTTCTTT.

The chain recombines TRBV7-2 with TRBJ2-5; TRBD2 agrees at 14 bases. Germline CDR1 is SGHTA and CDR2 is FQGNSA. CDR3 length: 15 residues. Germline trimming cut 1 base from V and 5 bases from J; bases unmatched to any gene: 0. The CDR3 DNA sequence: TGTGCCAGCAGCTTAGGGACTAGCGGGAGGGAGACCCAGTACTTC. Its protein is CASSLGTSGRETQYF.

The V gene is TRBV27, the J gene TRBJ2-1, with D possibly TRBD2 on 7 matching bases. Trimming took 2 bases from V and 4 from J, leaving 12 bases between them. The CDR3 has 15 residues. Germline V gene sequence: CDR1 MNHEY, CDR2 SMNVEV (reference sequence). CDR3 sequence reads: CASSLGGGRYNEQFF. As DNA, the CDR3 is TGTGCCAGCAGTTTAGGGGGGGGGCGGTACAATGAGCAGTTCTTC.

The rearrangement links TRBV5-1 to TRBJ1-3; D is possibly TRBD1 (6 bases). The CDR3 consists of 15 residues. Germline lookup yields CDR1 SGHRS and CDR2 YFSETQ. Deletions cut 3 bases from V and 2 bases from J, with 12 bases between. The CDR3 loop reads CASSSQGPAGNTIYF. Written as DNA, the CDR3 is TGCGCCAGCAGCTCACAGGGTCCTGCTGGAAACACCATATATTTT.

This clone was observed a single time. The J gene is TRBJ1-1, the V gene TRBV5-1; 7 bases map to TRBD1. Trimming at V came to 3 bases and at J to 5 bases, leaving 16 bases not matched to a gene. The CDR3 runs to 17 residues. The germline V gene encodes CDR1 SGHRS and CDR2 YFSETQ. The CDR3 sequence: CASSSGQRGGSETEAFF. The DNA of the CDR3 is TGCGCCAGCAGCTCGGGACAGAGAGGTGGCTCAGAGACTGAAGCTTTCTTT.

This clone occurred a few times. This chain joins TRBV2 and TRBJ2-2; 7 nucleotides align to TRBD1. J gave up 4 bases and V 6 bases, and 5 bases lay outside the gene matches. Germline CDR1 and CDR2: SNHLY and FYNNEI. The CDR3 runs to 14 residues. Written as DNA, the CDR3 is TGTGCCAGCAGCAAACAGGGGTCCACCGGGGAGCTGTTTTTT. Its protein is CASSKQGSTGELFF. Full variable domain (remainder filled in from reference TRBV2 and TRBJ2-2): EPEVTQTPSHQVTQMGQEVILRCVPISNHLYFYWYRQILGQKVEFLVSFYNNEISEKSEIFDDQFSVERPDGSNFTLKIRSTKLEDSAMYFCASSKQGSTGELFFGEGSRLTVL.

This clone was observed a single time. This sequence joins TRBV19 and TRBJ1-2; 7 bases agree with TRBD1. Germline V lookup: CDR1 LNHDA, CDR2 SQIVND (reference sequence). V dropped 5 bases and J dropped 7; count of bases not matched to a gene: 13. This CDR3 has 15 amino acids. The CDR3 coding sequence is TGTGCCAGTAGTGCCTCGGAGACAGGGCGTTCTGGCTACACCTTC. This codes for CASSASETGRSGYTF.

This clone was recorded once. The chain uses TRBV7-8 and TRBJ1-1, with D hard to call. Germline CDR1 is SGHVS and CDR2 is FQNEAQ. The V and J ends lost 5 bases and 5 bases respectively, with 18 bases between them. This CDR3 contains 15 residues. The CDR3 bases are TGTGCCAGCAGCCCACCCGGGGTCCCGGGTACTGAAGCTTTCTTT. Its protein is CASSPPGVPGTEAFF.

The chain uses TRBV5-1 and TRBJ2-3; possible D gene TRBD1, 6 bases. The CDR3 is 14 amino acids. V lost 4 bases to trimming and J lost 6 bases, with 15 bases between them. Germline values: CDR1 SGHRS, CDR2 YFSETQ. The CDR3 protein is CASSLKGGWDTQYF. DNA of the CDR3: TGCGCCAGCAGCCTAAAAGGGGGATGGGATACGCAGTATTTT.

The rearrangement links TRBV18 to TRBJ2-3, with a tentative D call TRBD1 (6 bases). V lost 5 bases to trimming and J lost 6 bases, with 15 bases between them. In germline, CDR1 is KGHSH, CDR2 LQKENI. The CDR3 is made up of 14 amino acids. CDR3 protein: CASSTRGRVDTQYF. CDR3 in DNA: TGTGCCAGCTCAACCAGGGGCAGGGTGGATACGCAGTATTTT.

The gene calls are TRBV28 and TRBJ2-1; 8 nucleotides line up with TRBD1. This CDR3 has 14 residues. Germline V gene data show CDR1 as MDHEN and CDR2 as SYDVKM. V gave up 10 bases and J gave up 4 bases; unmatched junction bases: 9. CDR3 protein: CATAGTGQYNEQFF. The CDR3 DNA is TGTGCCACCGCCGGGACAGGTCAATACAATGAGCAGTTCTTC.

The chain employs TRBV6-1 and TRBJ1-1, with a possible D match to TRBD1 (6 bases). The germline V gene encodes CDR1 MNHNS and CDR2 SASEGT. The CDR3 runs 12 residues. V lost 3 bases and J 6 bases, leaving 8 bases between the germline ends. The CDR3: CASSDRTAEAFF. CDR3 coding DNA: TGTGCCAGCAGTGACCGGACAGCTGAAGCTTTCTTT.

This chain joins TRBV30 and TRBJ2-7; D remains unclear. V lost 0 bases and J lost 4, with 7 bases in between. The CDR3 loop spans 12 amino acids. Germline CDR1 GTSNPN, CDR2 SVGIG (reference sequence). The CDR3 bases are TGTGCCTGGAGTGTACAGATATACGAGCAGTACTTC. Translated: CAWSVQIYEQYF.